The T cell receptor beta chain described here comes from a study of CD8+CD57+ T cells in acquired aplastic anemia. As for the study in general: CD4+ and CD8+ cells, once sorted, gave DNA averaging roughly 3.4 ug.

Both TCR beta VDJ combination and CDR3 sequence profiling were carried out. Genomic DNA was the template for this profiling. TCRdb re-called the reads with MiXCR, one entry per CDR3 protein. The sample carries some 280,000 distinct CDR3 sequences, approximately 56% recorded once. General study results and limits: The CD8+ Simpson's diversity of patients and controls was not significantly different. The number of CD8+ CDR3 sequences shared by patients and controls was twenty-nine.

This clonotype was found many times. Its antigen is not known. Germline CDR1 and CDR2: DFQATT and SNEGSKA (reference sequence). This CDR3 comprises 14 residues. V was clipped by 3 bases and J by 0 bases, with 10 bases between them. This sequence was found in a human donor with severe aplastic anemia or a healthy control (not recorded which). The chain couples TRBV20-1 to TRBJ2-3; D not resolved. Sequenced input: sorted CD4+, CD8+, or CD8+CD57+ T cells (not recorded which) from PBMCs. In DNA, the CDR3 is TGCAGTGCTAGTTGGCCTATAAGCACAGATACGCAGTATTTT. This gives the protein CSASWPISTDTQYF.